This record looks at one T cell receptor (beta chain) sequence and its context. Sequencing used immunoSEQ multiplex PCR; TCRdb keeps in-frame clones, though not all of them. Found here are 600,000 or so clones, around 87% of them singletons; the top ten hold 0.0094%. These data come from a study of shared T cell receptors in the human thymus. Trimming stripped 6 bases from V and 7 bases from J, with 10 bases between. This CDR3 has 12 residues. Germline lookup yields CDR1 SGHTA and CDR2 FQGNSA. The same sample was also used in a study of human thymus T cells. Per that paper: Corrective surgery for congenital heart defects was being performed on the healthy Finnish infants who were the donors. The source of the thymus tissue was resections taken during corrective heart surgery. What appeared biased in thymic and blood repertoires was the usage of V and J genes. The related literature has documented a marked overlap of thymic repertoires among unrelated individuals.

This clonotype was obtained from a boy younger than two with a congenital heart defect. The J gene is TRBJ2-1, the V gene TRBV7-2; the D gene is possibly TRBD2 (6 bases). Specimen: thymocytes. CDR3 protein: CASSRRGNEQFF. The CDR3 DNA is TGTGCCAGCAGTCGGCGGGGAAATGAGCAGTTCTTC.